One and the same sample provided the 30 T cell receptor beta chains below, sequenced in a study of cytomegalovirus exposure and HLA in healthy donors. PCR amplification relied on 60 Vbeta primers (plus 13 Jbeta primers). Assay used: immunoSEQ multiplex PCR; TCRdb lists only in-frame clones, some missing. This table has 150,000 to 200,000 clones, about 80% appearing once. Sequencing used PBMCs. These receptors all come from a middle-aged woman in good health and CMV-seronegative.

This chain connects TRBV4-1 to TRBJ2-7, with D possibly TRBD2 on 5 matching bases. Trimming removed 1 base at V and 4 bases at J, with 11 bases between. Germline loops: CDR1 MGHRA, CDR2 YSYEKL. The CDR3 sequence is 14 residues long. The CDR3 reads CASSQAMRVYEQYF. CDR3 DNA sequence: TGCGCCAGCAGCCAAGCAATGAGGGTGTACGAGCAGTACTTC.

A single count supports this clone. The rearrangement links TRBV15 to TRBJ1-2; D unresolved. Between the trimmed V and J ends, which lost 0 bases and 4 bases, there was a span of 15 bases. Germline V gene data show CDR1 as LNHNV and CDR2 as YYDKDF (reference sequence). The CDR3 has 16 residues. CDR3 bases: TGTGCCACCAGCAGAGAGGGGAACACCGGGGTCTATGGCTACACCTTC. Translation: CATSREGNTGVYGYTF. Full variable domain (missing parts from reference TRBV15 and TRBJ1-2): DAMVIQNPRYQVTQFGKPVTLSCSQTLNHNVMYWYQQKSSQAPKLLFHYYDKDFNNEADTPDNFQSRRPNTSFCFLDIRSPGLGDTAMYLCATSREGNTGVYGYTFGSGTRLTVV.

V is TRBV6-1 and J is TRBJ1-1; 7 nucleotides align to TRBD1. The CDR3 sequence is 14 residues long. V dropped 6 bases and J dropped 5; count of bases not matched to a gene: 9. Germline V lookup: CDR1 MNHNS, CDR2 SASEGT. CDR3 sequence reads: CASRVKGGLTEAFF. The DNA of the CDR3 is TGTGCCAGCAGAGTCAAAGGGGGCTTAACTGAAGCTTTCTTT.

The chain is built from TRBV29-1 and TRBJ2-1, with 11 positions matching TRBD2. The CDR3 covers 14 residues. Germline CDR1 and CDR2: SQVTM and ANQGSEA. V lost 7 bases and J lost 14; bases outside the gene matches: 16. CDR3 nucleotides: TGCAGCGCCCGGCTGGGGCTAGCGGGAGGCGCCGAGTTCTTC. It yields the protein CSARLGLAGGAEFF.

This chain links TRBV9 with TRBJ2-5; D remains ambiguous. Germline CDR1 reads SGDLS; CDR2 reads YYNGEE. V was shortened by 3 bases and J by 4 bases, with 7 bases between the two germline ends. The CDR3 covers 12 residues. CDR3 nucleotide sequence: TGTGCCAGCAGCGGACTTGGAGAGACCCAGTACTTC. Amino acid sequence: CASSGLGETQYF.

The chain has TRBV7-2 and TRBJ1-2; the D is unclear. This CDR3 contains 15 residues. CDR1 is SGHTA and CDR2 is FQGNSA in the germline V gene. Trimming shortened V by 3 bases and J by 4 bases, and 15 bases separated the two germline ends. The CDR3 protein is CASSFEAAPLYGYTF. CDR3 bases: TGTGCCAGCAGCTTCGAAGCCGCTCCCCTCTATGGCTACACCTTC.

This clone was seen once. One end of the junction fails to match germline, which may point to a read error. Other DNA sequences in this sample translate to the same CDR3. The V call is TRBV11-3, the J call TRBJ2-7, with TRBD2 identical over 10 bases. Germline V gene data show CDR1 as SGHNT and CDR2 as YENEEA. The CDR3 contains 15 residues. The CDR3 region is CASSIGLAATYEQYF. DNA for the CDR3: TGCGCCAGCAGCATCGGACTAGCGGCGACCTACGAGCAGTACTTC.

The chain carries TRBV15 and TRBJ2-1; possible D gene TRBD2, 7 bases. CDR3 length equals 13 residues. Germline V gene data show CDR1 as LNHNV and CDR2 as YYDKDF (reference sequence). Trimming shortened V by 0 bases and J by 10 bases, and 10 bases separated the two germline ends. CDR3 DNA sequence: TGTGCCACCAGCAGAGACGAGGGGGGGGAGCAGTTCTTC. It is translated as CATSRDEGGEQFF.

The chain combines TRBV27 with TRBJ2-2; maybe TRBD2 (5 bases). V lost 1 base and J 5 bases, leaving 17 bases between the germline ends. CDR1 is MNHEY and CDR2 is SMNVEV in the germline V gene (reference sequence). This CDR3 has 17 residues. The CDR3 DNA follows: TGTGCCAGCAGTTTATTTTCCGGGATCGGTACGACCGGGGAGCTGTTTTTT. It yields the protein CASSLFSGIGTTGELFF.

This clone was picked up one time. This chain connects TRBV28 to TRBJ2-7, with 11 bases identical to TRBD2. The CDR3 runs to 15 residues. Germline CDR1 and CDR2: MDHEN and SYDVKM. Trimming took 5 bases from V and 1 from J; bases not matched to a gene: 4. For the CDR3, the DNA is TGTGCCAGCAGTACCGGGACTAGCGGTTCCTACGAGCAGTACTTC. Amino acids: CASSTGTSGSYEQYF.

The chain uses TRBV6-6 and TRBJ2-5; D may be TRBD1 (6 bases). V was pared by 4 bases and J by 6 bases, with 15 bases between. The length of the CDR3 is 14 residues. The germline CDR1 and CDR2 sequences are MNHNY and SVGAGI (reference sequence). The CDR3 here is CASSFGTNLKTQYF. CDR3 coding DNA: TGTGCCAGCAGTTTCGGGACAAACCTAAAGACCCAGTACTTC.

The DNA for the CDR3 is TGTGCCAGCAGTATACAGGGTATGGGAGAGACCCAGTACTTC. This gives the protein CASSIQGMGETQYF. V is TRBV5-6 and J is TRBJ2-5; tentative D call: TRBD1 (6 bases). Per the germline V gene, CDR1 is SGHDT and CDR2 is YYEEEE. The CDR3 is 14 amino acids. The V gene lost 5 bases and the J gene lost 4 bases, with 15 bases spanning the gap.

The chain is built from TRBV5-1 and TRBJ1-4, with unresolved D. The V end lost 3 bases, the J end lost 0 bases, and 6 bases lay between the germline ends. The CDR3 length is 14 residues. The V gene's germline CDR1 is SGHRS and CDR2 YFSETQ. CDR3 nucleotides: TGCGCCAGCAGCTACAGCCCAACTAATGAAAAACTGTTTTTT. Translation gives CASSYSPTNEKLFF.

The J gene is TRBJ2-3, the V gene TRBV19; 12 nucleotides line up with TRBD2. After removal of 8 bases from V and 4 bases from J, the junction contained 7 bases not matched to a gene. CDR1 and CDR2 from the germline V gene are LNHDA and SQIVND (reference sequence). This CDR3 comprises 15 residues. The DNA for the CDR3 is TGTGCCAGTCGAACTAGCGGGGGGCGGTCAGATACGCAGTATTTT. This gives the protein CASRTSGGRSDTQYF.

The V call is TRBV11-2, the J call TRBJ2-5; D not certain. V lost 1 base to trimming and J lost 2 bases, with 11 bases between them. CDR3 length equals 15 residues. Germline V gene lookup returns CDR1 SGHAT and CDR2 FQNNGV. CDR3 in amino acids: CASSLGGRTQETQYF. In DNA, the CDR3 is TGTGCCAGCAGCTTAGGTGGCAGAACACAAGAGACCCAGTACTTC. The entire variable domain, with the rest obtained from reference TRBV11-2 and TRBJ2-5, is as follows: EAGVAQSPRYKIIEKRQSVAFWCNPISGHATLYWYQQILGQGPKLLIQFQNNGVVDDSQLPKDRFSAERLKGVDSTLKIQPAKLEDSAVYLCASSLGGRTQETQYFGPGTRLLVL.

This clone has just a few counts. This chain links TRBV6-6 with TRBJ1-4; possible D gene TRBD1, 6 bases. The V and J ends lost 6 bases and 8 bases respectively, with 19 bases between them. The germline CDR1 and CDR2 sequences are MNHNY and SVGAGI (reference sequence). This CDR3 is 15 amino acids long. The DNA of the CDR3 is TGTGCCAGCAGGTCCCGGGACACCTCAGCCGAAAAACTGTTTTTT. This sequence encodes CASRSRDTSAEKLFF.

The V and J genes are TRBV28 and TRBJ2-7; 9 nucleotides match TRBD1. V was pared by 6 bases and J by 4 bases, with 7 bases of the junction left unmatched. The CDR3 spans 14 residues. From germline, CDR1 is MDHEN and CDR2 SYDVKM. CDR3 residues: CASRTGQGTYEQYF. CDR3 coding DNA: TGTGCCAGCAGGACGGGACAGGGAACTTACGAGCAGTACTTC.

This clone was counted a few times. The chain uses TRBV7-2 and TRBJ2-1; 14 bases agree with TRBD2. J was trimmed by 7 bases and V by 5 bases; bases with no gene match: 7. Germline lookup yields CDR1 SGHTA and CDR2 FQGNSA. The length of the CDR3 is 16 residues. The CDR3 loop is CASSRTSGRTANEQFF. The CDR3 DNA reads TGTGCCAGCAGCCGGACTAGCGGGAGGACGGCGAATGAGCAGTTCTTC.

The V gene is TRBV2, the J gene TRBJ1-2, with 7 positions matching TRBD1. Germline V gene sequence: CDR1 SNHLY, CDR2 FYNNEI. Trimming at V came to 1 base and at J to 7 bases, leaving 3 bases not matched to a gene. This CDR3 has 13 residues. The CDR3 sequence: CASSEERGLGYTF. CDR3 bases: TGTGCCAGCAGTGAAGAGAGGGGGCTTGGCTACACCTTC.

The V call is TRBV5-1, the J call TRBJ1-1; D is undetermined. In germline, CDR1 is SGHRS, CDR2 YFSETQ. V was clipped by 0 bases and J by 4 bases, with 10 bases between them. The CDR3 has 14 residues. CDR3 sequence (DNA): TGCGCCAGCAGCTTGGGTTCGGGGAGCACTGAAGCTTTCTTT. This gives the protein CASSLGSGSTEAFF.

The CDR3 bases are TGTGCCAGCAGCTTGGGGCGGGACACAGATACGCAGTATTTT. Protein product: CASSLGRDTDTQYF. V and J are TRBV5-4 and TRBJ2-3; D may be TRBD2 (6 bases). In germline, CDR1 is SGHNT, CDR2 YYREEE (reference sequence). V was trimmed by 0 bases and J by 2 bases, leaving 7 bases between them. This CDR3 has 14 amino acids.

On this clone itself: A read error may produce the germline difference seen at one junction end. J is TRBJ1-1 and V is TRBV7-9; D possibly corresponds to TRBD1 (6 bases). Germline V lookup: CDR1 SEHNR, CDR2 FQNEAQ (reference sequence). This CDR3 contains 14 residues. For the CDR3, the DNA is TGTTCCAGCAGCTTAGGACAGAAGAACACTGAAGCTTTCTTT. Amino acid sequence: CSSSLGQKNTEAFF.

The J gene is TRBJ1-6, the V gene TRBV11-3; D gene uncertain. V was shortened by 3 bases and J by 7 bases, with 13 bases between the two germline ends. Looked up from germline, CDR1 is SGHNT and CDR2 is YENEEA. The CDR3 has 15 amino acids. CDR3 DNA sequence: TGTGCCAGCAGCTTGGGCGGGATTCAAAATTCACCCCTCCACTTT. As protein: CASSLGGIQNSPLHF.

The V gene is TRBV7-8, the J gene TRBJ2-1; TRBD2 matches at 7 bases. Germline V gene data show CDR1 as SGHVS and CDR2 as FQNEAQ. This CDR3 region has 13 residues. The trim removed 1 base at V and 10 bases at J, leaving 4 bases unmatched. The CDR3 loop is CASSLGREREQFF. CDR3 in DNA: TGTGCCAGCAGCTTAGGGCGGGAGAGGGAGCAGTTCTTC. The full variable domain, completed using reference TRBV7-8 and TRBJ2-1, is GAGVSQSPRYKVAKRGQDVALRCDPISGHVSLFWYQQALGQGPEFLTYFQNEAQLDKSGLPSDRFFAERPEGSVSTLKIQRTQQEDSAVYLCASSLGREREQFFGPGTRLTVL.

A note on this clone: Mismatch with germline at one junction end may stem from a read error. This rearrangement joins TRBV7-9 to TRBJ2-3, with 7 bases fitting TRBD2. This CDR3 spans 15 amino acids. CDR1 and CDR2 from the germline V gene are SEHNR and FQNEAQ (reference sequence). CDR3 coding DNA: TGTTCCAGCAGCTCCGGGACTATCACCGCAGATACGCAGTATTTT. The encoded protein is CSSSSGTITADTQYF.

The chain is built from TRBV29-1 and TRBJ2-1, with 9 bases matching TRBD1. The germline CDR1 and CDR2 sequences are SQVTM and ANQGSEA. V shed 2 bases, J shed 3 bases, and the junction held 2 bases outside the gene matches. This CDR3 spans 14 amino acids. The CDR3 coding sequence is TGCAGCGTTGAACGGGACAGGGACTACAATGAGCAGTTCTTC. It translates to CSVERDRDYNEQFF.

The chain carries TRBV7-8 and TRBJ2-2; 9 bases are shared with TRBD2. The ends lost 10 bases at V and 1 base at J; junction bases unmatched: 16. Germline assignment: CDR1 SGHVS and CDR2 FQNEAQ. The CDR3 extends over 18 amino acids. As DNA, the CDR3 is TGTGCCACCCGGGGGTTTGGTGCGGGAGGGATGAACACCGGGGAGCTGTTTTTT. Residues: CATRGFGAGGMNTGELFF.

This sequence joins TRBV5-1 and TRBJ1-4, with 7 bases identical to TRBD1. J gave up 8 bases and V 5 bases, and 12 bases lay outside the gene matches. CDR1 SGHRS and CDR2 YFSETQ come from the germline V gene. CDR3 length equals 15 residues. The CDR3 sequence is CASRPTDRSQEKLFF. CDR3 in DNA: TGCGCCAGCAGACCCACGGACAGGAGTCAAGAAAAACTGTTTTTT.

The chain uses TRBV5-4 and TRBJ1-6; D not resolved. The CDR3 extends over 15 amino acids. Germline assignment: CDR1 SGHNT and CDR2 YYREEE (reference sequence). The V gene lost 0 bases and the J gene lost 7 bases, with 11 bases spanning the gap. CDR3 DNA: TGTGCCAGCAGCTTGGCCGCAGGTCAGAATTCACCCCTCCACTTT. It translates to CASSLAAGQNSPLHF.

The chain links TRBV15 to TRBJ1-5; possible D gene TRBD1, 6 bases. Germline V gene sequence: CDR1 LNHNV, CDR2 YYDKDF (reference sequence). The CDR3 contains 15 residues. V lost 4 bases to trimming and J lost 7 bases, with 17 bases between them. The CDR3 loop is CATSIRTVPGQPQHF. In DNA form, the CDR3 reads TGTGCCACCAGCATTCGGACAGTCCCAGGGCAGCCCCAGCATTTT.